One and the same sample provided the 5 T cell receptor beta chains below, sequenced in a study of blood T cell repertoires in COVID-19. Generated by immunoSEQ multiplex PCR, the TCRdb table keeps only in-frame clones and is missing some. The sample holds 84,000 or so clones, over 75% seen once. Sequenced input: peripheral blood. All receptors derive from a man aged 65 to 85 with acute or convalescent COVID-19.

This chain links TRBV6-1 with TRBJ2-1, with a possible D match to TRBD2 (6 bases). This CDR3 spans 14 amino acids. CDR1 MNHNS and CDR2 SASEGT come from the germline V gene. V was clipped by 3 bases and J by 7 bases, with 13 bases between them. CDR3 coding DNA: TGTGCCAGCAGTGAGGCTGCAGGGAGGAATGAGCAGTTCTTC. Amino acids: CASSEAAGRNEQFF.

This clone was counted only a few times. The chain is built from TRBV7-8 and TRBJ1-5; D unclear. V lost 5 bases and J 6 bases, leaving 20 bases between the germline ends. The CDR3 totals 16 residues. Germline CDR1 and CDR2: SGHVS and FQNEAQ. The CDR3 region is CASSPQVLTSGQPQHF. CDR3 sequence (DNA): TGTGCCAGCAGCCCCCAAGTCTTGACCAGCGGTCAGCCCCAGCATTTT.

This chain connects TRBV5-1 to TRBJ2-2; no clear D gene. The germline V gene has CDR1 SGHRS and CDR2 YFSETQ. V was cut by 5 bases and J by 6 bases, with 8 bases left in between. The CDR3 covers 12 residues. The CDR3 here is CASSGGPGELFF. DNA for the CDR3: TGCGCCAGCAGTGGCGGTCCCGGGGAGCTGTTTTTT. The full variable domain, rest sourced from reference TRBV5-1 and TRBJ2-2, is KAGVTQTPRYLIKTRGQQVTLSCSPISGHRSVSWYQQTPGQGLQFLFEYFSETQRNKGNFPGRFSGRQFSNSRSEMNVSTLELGDSALYLCASSGGPGELFFGEGSRLTVL.

This chain connects TRBV10-3 to TRBJ1-5, with D possibly being TRBD1 (5 bases). CDR1 and CDR2 from the germline V gene are ENHRY and SYGVKD. The CDR3 has 15 amino acids. V lost 3 bases and J 0 bases, leaving 9 bases between the germline ends. This chain's CDR3 is CAISEQEDSNQPQHF. CDR3 nucleotides: TGTGCCATCAGTGAACAGGAAGATAGCAATCAGCCCCAGCATTTT.

The chain joins TRBV5-1 to TRBJ2-7; 9 bases match TRBD1. The CDR3 runs to 15 residues. With 6 bases clipped from V and 4 bases from J, the junction kept 11 bases outside the gene matches. Per the germline V gene, CDR1 is SGHRS and CDR2 is YFSETQ. CDR3 sequence reads: CASTPIEQGAYEQYF. In DNA, the CDR3 is TGCGCCAGCACCCCGATAGAACAGGGGGCATACGAGCAGTACTTC. The variable domain in full, completed from reference TRBV5-1 and TRBJ2-7, reads KAGVTQTPRYLIKTRGQQVTLSCSPISGHRSVSWYQQTPGQGLQFLFEYFSETQRNKGNFPGRFSGRQFSNSRSEMNVSTLELGDSALYLCASTPIEQGAYEQYFGPGTRLTVT.